The rows below give T cell receptor beta chains drawn from one sample of a study of graft-versus-host responses after intestinal transplantation. No antigen has been assigned to these receptors. TCRdb's table, derived via immunoSEQ multiplex PCR, lists solely in-frame clones and lacks some. The data show about 92,000 clones, with 75% to 95% seen just once and roughly 6% held by the top ten. The material was unstimulated CD8+ T cells sorted from spleen or lymph node cells, obtained before intestinal transplant. All receptors derive from a human donor who received an intestinal transplant. CDR3s include the opening cysteine and the closing phenylalanine or tryptophan. D genes are given only for firm matches. Only part of the rows carry a size: once, few, many, or a class if the clone is expanded.

CDR3 protein: CASSFGWGGGVGNEQFF; CDR3 DNA: TGCGCCAGCAGCTTCGGATGGGGCGGGGGTGTCGGCAATGAGCAGTTCTTC; clone size: once; J gene: TRBJ2-1; V gene: TRBV5-1; D gene: TRBD2
CDR3 protein: CASSQGSPQWAGETQYF; CDR3 DNA: TGCGCCAGCAGCCAAGGTAGCCCTCAGTGGGCGGGAGAGACCCAGTACTTC; clone size: NA; J gene: TRBJ2-5; V gene: TRBV4-1; D gene: NA
CDR3 protein: CASSSRWGRELSNEQFF; CDR3 DNA: TGTGCCAGCAGTTCCCGTTGGGGACGGGAGCTTAGCAATGAGCAGTTCTTC; clone size: NA; J gene: TRBJ2-1; V gene: TRBV27; D gene: NA
CDR3 protein: CASSLASIAANEQFF; CDR3 DNA: TGTGCCAGCAGCTTAGCGTCAATAGCGGCAAATGAGCAGTTCTTC; clone size: few; J gene: TRBJ2-1; V gene: TRBV7-6; D gene: NA
CDR3 protein: CASSTGGVEQYF; CDR3 DNA: TGTGCCAGCAGTACAGGGGGGGTCGAGCAGTACTTC; clone size: NA; J gene: TRBJ2-7; V gene: TRBV6-9; D gene: NA
CDR3 protein: CASKRTGAQPQHF; CDR3 DNA: TGTGCCAGCAAAAGAACAGGGGCGCAGCCCCAGCATTTT; clone size: once; J gene: TRBJ1-5; V gene: TRBV28; D gene: TRBD1
CDR3 protein: CAIIGAQSTEAFF; CDR3 DNA: TGTGCCATCATAGGGGCACAGTCCACTGAAGCTTTCTTT; clone size: few; J gene: TRBJ1-1; V gene: TRBV10-3; D gene: NA
CDR3 protein: CASSLLRVKQETQYF; CDR3 DNA: TGTGCCAGCAGTTTACTACGGGTTAAGCAAGAGACCCAGTACTTC; clone size: NA; J gene: TRBJ2-5; V gene: TRBV28; D gene: NA
CDR3 protein: CAWSVQGFQPQHF; CDR3 DNA: TGTGCCTGGAGTGTACAGGGGTTTCAGCCCCAGCATTTT; clone size: NA; J gene: TRBJ1-5; V gene: TRBV30; D gene: TRBD1
CDR3 protein: CASSLVGQGNEKLFF; CDR3 DNA: TGTGCCAGCAGCTTAGTGGGACAGGGTAATGAAAAACTGTTTTTT; clone size: NA; J gene: TRBJ1-4; V gene: TRBV7-9; D gene: TRBD1
CDR3 protein: CSVPAGGPRGELFF; CDR3 DNA: TGCAGCGTTCCAGCGGGGGGGCCCAGAGGGGAGCTGTTTTTT; clone size: NA; J gene: TRBJ2-2; V gene: TRBV29-1; D gene: TRBD2
CDR3 protein: CAIGTDQETQYF; CDR3 DNA: TGTGCCATCGGGACAGACCAAGAGACCCAGTACTTC; clone size: NA; J gene: TRBJ2-5; V gene: TRBV6-5; D gene: TRBD1
CDR3 protein: CASSGRTSTNEKLFF; CDR3 DNA: TGTGCCAGCAGTGGAAGGACTTCAACTAATGAAAAACTGTTTTTT; clone size: few; J gene: TRBJ1-4; V gene: TRBV2; D gene: NA
CDR3 protein: CASSYSRGNTGELFF; CDR3 DNA: TGTGCCAGCAGTTACTCGCGGGGGAACACCGGGGAGCTGTTTTTT; clone size: NA; J gene: TRBJ2-2; V gene: TRBV6-5; D gene: NA
CDR3 protein: CASSQDLLAGDTGELFF; CDR3 DNA: TGCGCCAGCAGCCAAGATCTGCTAGCGGGAGACACCGGGGAGCTGTTTTTT; clone size: NA; J gene: TRBJ2-2; V gene: TRBV4-1; D gene: TRBD2
CDR3 protein: CASSYLPSGGNTIYF; CDR3 DNA: TGTGCCAGCAGTTACCTCCCCTCGGGTGGAAACACCATATATTTT; clone size: NA; J gene: TRBJ1-3; V gene: TRBV6-5; D gene: NA
CDR3 protein: CASSQEGMNTEAFF; CDR3 DNA: TGCGCCAGCAGCCAAGAGGGAATGAACACTGAAGCTTTCTTT; clone size: NA; J gene: TRBJ1-1; V gene: TRBV4-1; D gene: NA
CDR3 protein: CATYSSYEQYF; CDR3 DNA: TGTGCCACCTACAGCTCCTACGAGCAGTACTTC; clone size: NA; J gene: TRBJ2-7; V gene: TRBV27; D gene: NA
CDR3 protein: CASSPGGGPGDEQYF; CDR3 DNA: TGTGCCAGCAGCCCCGGCGGCGGCCCTGGGGACGAGCAGTACTTC; clone size: once; J gene: TRBJ2-7; V gene: TRBV7-6; D gene: NA
CDR3 protein: CASSQGPGARDTQYF; CDR3 DNA: TGCGCCAGCAGCCAAGGTCCGGGGGCAAGGGATACGCAGTATTTT; clone size: once; J gene: TRBJ2-3; V gene: TRBV4-1; D gene: NA
CDR3 protein: CASSVEGGTGELFF; CDR3 DNA: TGTGCCAGCAGCGTAGAGGGTGGCACCGGGGAGCTGTTTTTT; clone size: NA; J gene: TRBJ2-2; V gene: TRBV9; D gene: NA
CDR3 protein: CASSYPGANVLTF; CDR3 DNA: TGTGCCAGCAGTTACCCGGGGGCCAACGTCCTGACTTTC; clone size: NA; J gene: TRBJ2-6; V gene: TRBV6-5; D gene: NA
CDR3 protein: CASRGQGIRNQPQHF; CDR3 DNA: TGTGCCAGCAGAGGTCAGGGGATCCGCAATCAGCCCCAGCATTTT; clone size: NA; J gene: TRBJ1-5; V gene: TRBV2; D gene: NA
CDR3 protein: CASSLSRQASYEQYF; CDR3 DNA: TGTGCCAGCAGCTTAAGTCGACAGGCGTCCTACGAGCAGTACTTC; clone size: NA; J gene: TRBJ2-7; V gene: TRBV7-9; D gene: NA
CDR3 protein: CASRDPATSGSELDNEQFF; CDR3 DNA: TGTGCCAGCAGAGACCCTGCCACTAGCGGGAGTGAGTTAGACAATGAGCAGTTCTTC; clone size: NA; J gene: TRBJ2-1; V gene: TRBV2; D gene: TRBD2
CDR3 protein: CSVELRGRRPGELFF; CDR3 DNA: TGCAGCGTTGAGTTGAGAGGACGCCGGCCCGGGGAGCTGTTTTTT; clone size: NA; J gene: TRBJ2-2; V gene: TRBV29-1; D gene: NA
CDR3 protein: CASSSRAGGYNTGELFF; CDR3 DNA: TGTGCCAGCAGCTCCCGAGCGGGGGGCTACAACACCGGGGAGCTGTTTTTT; clone size: few; J gene: TRBJ2-2; V gene: TRBV2; D gene: TRBD2
CDR3 protein: CASSPGTHNSPLHF; CDR3 DNA: TGTGCATCTTCCCCCGGGACTCATAATTCACCCCTCCACTTT; clone size: NA; J gene: TRBJ1-6; V gene: TRBV9; D gene: NA
CDR3 protein: CASSYDDRNNEQFF; CDR3 DNA: TGTGCCAGCAGTTATGATGACCGCAACAATGAGCAGTTCTTC; clone size: NA; J gene: TRBJ2-1; V gene: TRBV6-5; D gene: NA
CDR3 protein: CASSLDWDSYYEQYF; CDR3 DNA: TGTGCCAGCAGTTTAGATTGGGACAGTTACTACGAGCAGTACTTC; clone size: NA; J gene: TRBJ2-7; V gene: TRBV27; D gene: TRBD1
CDR3 protein: CASSLGWETQYF; CDR3 DNA: TGTGCCAGCAGCCTAGGGTGGGAGACCCAGTACTTC; clone size: NA; J gene: TRBJ2-5; V gene: TRBV4-2; D gene: NA
CDR3 protein: CASSRAGEGYEQYF; CDR3 DNA: TGCGCCAGCAGCCGTGCCGGGGAGGGATACGAGCAGTACTTC; clone size: NA; J gene: TRBJ2-7; V gene: TRBV4-1; D gene: TRBD2
CDR3 protein: CASSRGDSYNEQFF; CDR3 DNA: TGTGCCAGCAGCAGGGGGGACTCCTACAATGAGCAGTTCTTC; clone size: NA; J gene: TRBJ2-1; V gene: TRBV6-5; D gene: NA
CDR3 protein: CSAEMQETQYF; CDR3 DNA: TGCAGTGCTGAGATGCAAGAGACCCAGTACTTC; clone size: NA; J gene: TRBJ2-5; V gene: TRBV20-1; D gene: NA
CDR3 protein: CASSYFDRAGELFF; CDR3 DNA: TGTGCCAGCAGTTACTTCGACAGGGCCGGGGAGCTGTTTTTT; clone size: NA; J gene: TRBJ2-2; V gene: TRBV6-5; D gene: TRBD1
CDR3 protein: CASSFGSQETQYF; CDR3 DNA: TGTGCCAGCAGCTTCGGGTCTCAGGAGACCCAGTACTTC; clone size: NA; J gene: TRBJ2-5; V gene: TRBV13; D gene: NA
CDR3 protein: CASSTLPGLHLFSYEQYF; CDR3 DNA: TGTGCCAGCAGCACACTACCGGGACTCCACCTATTCTCCTACGAGCAGTACTTC; clone size: NA; J gene: TRBJ2-7; V gene: TRBV5-4; D gene: NA
CDR3 protein: CSVETLGETQYF; CDR3 DNA: TGCAGCGTTGAAACCCTCGGCGAGACCCAGTACTTC; clone size: NA; J gene: TRBJ2-5; V gene: TRBV29-1; D gene: NA
CDR3 protein: CASSESRTSSYNEQFF; CDR3 DNA: TGTGCCAGCAGTGAATCTCGGACTAGCTCCTACAATGAGCAGTTCTTC; clone size: NA; J gene: TRBJ2-1; V gene: TRBV2; D gene: TRBD2
CDR3 protein: CASIQQGDGNTIYF; CDR3 DNA: TGTGCCAGCATCCAACAGGGGGATGGAAACACCATATATTTT; clone size: NA; J gene: TRBJ1-3; V gene: TRBV2; D gene: TRBD1
CDR3 protein: CASSILGVSGGYNEQFF; CDR3 DNA: TGTGCCAGTAGTATTTTGGGTGTTAGCGGGGGATACAATGAGCAGTTCTTC; clone size: NA; J gene: TRBJ2-1; V gene: TRBV19; D gene: TRBD2
CDR3 protein: CASSLNNEQFF; CDR3 DNA: TGTGCCAGCAGTTTAAACAATGAGCAGTTCTTC; clone size: once; J gene: TRBJ2-1; V gene: TRBV2; D gene: NA
CDR3 protein: CASSYSSGIDEQFF; CDR3 DNA: TGTGCCAGCAGTTACTCGAGCGGGATCGATGAGCAGTTCTTC; clone size: NA; J gene: TRBJ2-1; V gene: TRBV6-5; D gene: TRBD2
CDR3 protein: CASRAPPAYNEQFF; CDR3 DNA: TGTGCCAGCAGAGCCCCGCCTGCCTACAATGAGCAGTTCTTC; clone size: NA; J gene: TRBJ2-1; V gene: TRBV2; D gene: NA
CDR3 protein: CASSPMLSSGNTIYF; CDR3 DNA: TGTGCCAGCAGCCCGATGTTAAGCTCTGGAAACACCATATATTTT; clone size: NA; J gene: TRBJ1-3; V gene: TRBV5-6; D gene: NA
CDR3 protein: CAIRGVSDYEQYF; CDR3 DNA: TGTGCCATCAGGGGAGTCTCCGACTACGAGCAGTACTTC; clone size: NA; J gene: TRBJ2-7; V gene: TRBV10-3; D gene: NA
CDR3 protein: CASSLIAGSSYNSPLHF; CDR3 DNA: TGTGCCAGCAGTTTAATAGCAGGGAGCTCCTATAATTCACCCCTCCACTTT; clone size: once; J gene: TRBJ1-6; V gene: TRBV27; D gene: NA
CDR3 protein: CASSYNPGLGGNEQYF; CDR3 DNA: TGTGCCAGCAGTTACAACCCGGGACTAGGAGGTAACGAGCAGTACTTC; clone size: NA; J gene: TRBJ2-7; V gene: TRBV7-9; D gene: TRBD2
CDR3 protein: CSVEDGGHTYEQYF; CDR3 DNA: TGCAGCGTTGAAGATGGAGGACATACTTACGAGCAGTACTTC; clone size: NA; J gene: TRBJ2-7; V gene: TRBV29-1; D gene: NA
CDR3 protein: CASSLEGPNSPLHF; CDR3 DNA: TGTGCCAGCAGCTTAGAGGGACCCAATTCACCCCTCCACTTT; clone size: NA; J gene: TRBJ1-6; V gene: TRBV7-6; D gene: NA
CDR3 protein: CASSDSSGGADTQYF; CDR3 DNA: TGTGCCAGCAGTGACTCTAGCGGGGGGGCAGATACGCAGTATTTT; clone size: medium-sized; J gene: TRBJ2-3; V gene: TRBV6-4; D gene: TRBD2
CDR3 protein: CASSSSGRISDTQYF; CDR3 DNA: TGTGCCAGCAGCTCAAGCGGGAGGATTTCAGATACGCAGTATTTT; clone size: NA; J gene: TRBJ2-3; V gene: TRBV9; D gene: TRBD2
CDR3 protein: CASSRETGVSSYNEQFF; CDR3 DNA: TGCGCCAGCAGCAGAGAGACAGGCGTTAGCTCCTACAATGAGCAGTTCTTC; clone size: NA; J gene: TRBJ2-1; V gene: TRBV5-1; D gene: NA